This T cell receptor beta chain came from a study of a mutant IDH1 vaccine in newly diagnosed glioma. In the case of this clone: Its antigen is as yet unknown.

The junction had 3 bases not matched to a gene; V was cut back by 4 bases and J by 1 base. Germline-derived CDR1 and CDR2 are SGHTA and FQGNSA. This CDR3 is 15 amino acids long. Clones were sequenced by immunoSEQ multiplex PCR, and TCRdb holds only the in-frame ones, with some missing. The table lists around 85,000 clones, approximately 85% of them singletons, with under 2.5% in the top ten. The time point is: week 23, last vaccination. Doses of 300 ug of mutant IDH1 20-mer peptide were given with topical imiquimod. The rearrangement links TRBV7-2 to TRBJ2-3, with 9 bases aligning to TRBD1. The receptor was derived from a man aged 25 to 45 with glioma. Some clones in this sample may be carry-over from other donors' samples. The sequences come from PBMCs, collected from a glioma patient whose treatment included an IDH1 peptide vaccine. The DNA for the CDR3 is TGTGCCAGCAGCTCAAGGACAGGGGGCACAGATACGCAGTATTTT. Its translation: CASSSRTGGTDTQYF.